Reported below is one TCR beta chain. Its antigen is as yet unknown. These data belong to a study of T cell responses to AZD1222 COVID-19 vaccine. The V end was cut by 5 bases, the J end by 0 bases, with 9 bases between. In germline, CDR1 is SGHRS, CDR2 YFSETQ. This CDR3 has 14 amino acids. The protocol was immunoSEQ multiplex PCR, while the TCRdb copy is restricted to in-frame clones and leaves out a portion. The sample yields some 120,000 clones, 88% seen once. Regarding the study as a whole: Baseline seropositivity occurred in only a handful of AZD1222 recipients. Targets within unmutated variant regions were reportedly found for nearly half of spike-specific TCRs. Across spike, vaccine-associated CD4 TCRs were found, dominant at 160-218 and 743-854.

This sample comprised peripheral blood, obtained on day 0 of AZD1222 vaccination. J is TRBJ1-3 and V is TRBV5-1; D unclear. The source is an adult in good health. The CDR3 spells CASRAISSGNTIYF. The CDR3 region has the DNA TGCGCCAGCAGGGCTATATCCTCTGGAAACACCATATATTTT.